What follows are 6 T cell receptor beta chains derived from one specimen sequenced in a study of blood T cell repertoires in COVID-19. Sequenced by immunoSEQ multiplex PCR; TCRdb stores in-frame clones only, minus some. The profile shows hundreds of thousands of clones, around 90% of them singletons. The material sequenced was PBMCs or T cells enriched from blood (not recorded which). Every receptor here comes from a woman aged 40 to 50 with acute COVID-19.

The chain links TRBV20-1 to TRBJ1-2, with D tentatively TRBD1 (5 bases). Germline V gene data show CDR1 as DFQATT and CDR2 as SNEGSKA (reference sequence). The CDR3 length is 15 residues. Trimming took 3 bases from V and 4 from J, leaving 18 bases between them. The CDR3 DNA sequence: TGCAGTGCTAGTACCGGGGGAGAGGGGTTCTATGGCTACACCTTC. Its protein is CSASTGGEGFYGYTF.

The rearrangement uses TRBV30 and TRBJ1-1, with a tentative D call TRBD1 (5 bases). Per the germline V gene, CDR1 is GTSNPN and CDR2 is SVGIG (reference sequence). The CDR3 covers 17 residues. The germline V and J ends were trimmed by 3 bases and 1 base, with 21 bases remaining between them. The CDR3 reads CAWSRRKPGNWNTEAFF. The CDR3 nucleotides are TGTGCCTGGAGCAGAAGGAAACCAGGGAACTGGAACACTGAAGCTTTCTTT.

The chain couples TRBV30 to TRBJ1-6; 10 bases agree with TRBD1. Looked up from germline, CDR1 is GTSNPN and CDR2 is SVGIG (reference sequence). This CDR3 has 18 amino acids. V dropped 3 bases and J dropped 8; count of bases not matched to a gene: 16. In nucleotides, the CDR3 is TGTGCCTGGAGAACCGGGACAGGGGCTTTATCGACGGATTCACCCCTCCACTTT. Translation: CAWRTGTGALSTDSPLHF. The full variable domain, in which reference TRBV30 and TRBJ1-6 provide the parts outside the CDR3, is SQTIHQWPATLVQPVGSPLSLECTVEGTSNPNLYWYRQAAGRGLQLLFYSVGIGQISSEVPQNLSASRPQDRQFILSSKKLLLSDSGFYLCAWRTGTGALSTDSPLHFGNGTRLTVT.

The chain couples TRBV11-2 to TRBJ2-3; unclear D gene. V lost 5 bases and J 0 bases, leaving 12 bases between the germline ends. The germline V gene encodes CDR1 SGHAT and CDR2 FQNNGV. The CDR3 contains 15 residues. The CDR3 DNA reads TGTGCCAGCAGCAAAAGCCATTACAGCACAGATACGCAGTATTTT. Translation gives CASSKSHYSTDTQYF.

The rearrangement links TRBV3-1 (or the pseudogene TRBV3-2) to TRBJ2-5; 10 bases map to TRBD2. V lost 1 base and J lost 4; bases outside the gene matches: 9. The CDR3 sequence is 17 residues long. CDR1 LGHDT and CDR2 YNNKEL come from the germline V gene (reference sequence). The CDR3 region has the DNA TGTGCCAGCAGCCAAGTTCCTAGCGGGGGTAGTAGAGAGACCCAGTACTTC. Translated: CASSQVPSGGSRETQYF.

The V call is TRBV7-9, the J call TRBJ1-2; a weak D match, TRBD1 (6 bases). V was shortened by 4 bases and J by 7 bases, with 13 bases between the two germline ends. Germline assignment: CDR1 SEHNR and CDR2 FQNEAQ (reference sequence). This CDR3 comprises 13 residues. In nucleotides, the CDR3 is TGTGCCAGCAGCTGGGGACAAATGGGTGGCTACACCTTC. It yields the protein CASSWGQMGGYTF. The full variable domain, rest sourced from reference TRBV7-9 and TRBJ1-2, is DTGVSQNPRHKITKRGQNVTFRCDPISEHNRLYWYRQTLGQGPEFLTYFQNEAQLEKSRLLSDRFSAERPKGSFSTLEIQRTEQGDSAMYLCASSWGQMGGYTFGSGTRLTVV.